This TCR beta chain was observed in a study of blood T cell repertoires in COVID-19. Study information: Spain, Italy and the United States supplied samples that represented acute and convalescent COVID-19.

Original handling: Reference gene primer amplification in the assay estimated nucleated cell counts. Generated by immunoSEQ multiplex PCR, the TCRdb table keeps only in-frame clones and is missing some. From that table come the V and J calls and clone size; the DNA was used to work out D and trimming. The data contain a few hundred thousand clones, around 84% of them seen just once; the ten biggest clones take up 5%. This CDR3 has 17 amino acids. Germline V gene data show CDR1 as SGHAT and CDR2 as FQNNGV. Trimming at V came to 5 bases and at J to 1 base, leaving 7 bases not matched to a gene. Those enrolled, adults aged roughly 18 to 100 years, came from roughly 23 US areas.

The clonotype was recovered from a man in his forties who had been exposed to COVID-19. V usage is TRBV11-2 and J usage is TRBJ2-5, with 13 positions matching TRBD2. The sequencing input was PBMCs or T cells enriched from blood (not recorded which). DNA for the CDR3: TGTGCCAGCAGCCCAGGGACTAGCGGGACACCCCAAGAGACCCAGTACTTC. Translating it yields CASSPGTSGTPQETQYF.